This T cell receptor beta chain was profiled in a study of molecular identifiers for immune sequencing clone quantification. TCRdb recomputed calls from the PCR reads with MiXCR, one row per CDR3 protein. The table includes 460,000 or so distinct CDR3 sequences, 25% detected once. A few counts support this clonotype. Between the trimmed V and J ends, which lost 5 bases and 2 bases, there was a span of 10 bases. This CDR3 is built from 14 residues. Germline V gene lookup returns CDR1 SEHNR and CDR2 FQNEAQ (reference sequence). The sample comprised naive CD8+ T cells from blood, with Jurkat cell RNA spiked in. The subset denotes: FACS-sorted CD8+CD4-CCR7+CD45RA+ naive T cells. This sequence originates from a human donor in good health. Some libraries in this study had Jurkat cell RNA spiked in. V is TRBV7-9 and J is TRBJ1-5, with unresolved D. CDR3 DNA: TGTGCCAGCAGCCCCCTAATCGGCAATCAGCCCCAGCATTTT. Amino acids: CASSPLIGNQPQHF.